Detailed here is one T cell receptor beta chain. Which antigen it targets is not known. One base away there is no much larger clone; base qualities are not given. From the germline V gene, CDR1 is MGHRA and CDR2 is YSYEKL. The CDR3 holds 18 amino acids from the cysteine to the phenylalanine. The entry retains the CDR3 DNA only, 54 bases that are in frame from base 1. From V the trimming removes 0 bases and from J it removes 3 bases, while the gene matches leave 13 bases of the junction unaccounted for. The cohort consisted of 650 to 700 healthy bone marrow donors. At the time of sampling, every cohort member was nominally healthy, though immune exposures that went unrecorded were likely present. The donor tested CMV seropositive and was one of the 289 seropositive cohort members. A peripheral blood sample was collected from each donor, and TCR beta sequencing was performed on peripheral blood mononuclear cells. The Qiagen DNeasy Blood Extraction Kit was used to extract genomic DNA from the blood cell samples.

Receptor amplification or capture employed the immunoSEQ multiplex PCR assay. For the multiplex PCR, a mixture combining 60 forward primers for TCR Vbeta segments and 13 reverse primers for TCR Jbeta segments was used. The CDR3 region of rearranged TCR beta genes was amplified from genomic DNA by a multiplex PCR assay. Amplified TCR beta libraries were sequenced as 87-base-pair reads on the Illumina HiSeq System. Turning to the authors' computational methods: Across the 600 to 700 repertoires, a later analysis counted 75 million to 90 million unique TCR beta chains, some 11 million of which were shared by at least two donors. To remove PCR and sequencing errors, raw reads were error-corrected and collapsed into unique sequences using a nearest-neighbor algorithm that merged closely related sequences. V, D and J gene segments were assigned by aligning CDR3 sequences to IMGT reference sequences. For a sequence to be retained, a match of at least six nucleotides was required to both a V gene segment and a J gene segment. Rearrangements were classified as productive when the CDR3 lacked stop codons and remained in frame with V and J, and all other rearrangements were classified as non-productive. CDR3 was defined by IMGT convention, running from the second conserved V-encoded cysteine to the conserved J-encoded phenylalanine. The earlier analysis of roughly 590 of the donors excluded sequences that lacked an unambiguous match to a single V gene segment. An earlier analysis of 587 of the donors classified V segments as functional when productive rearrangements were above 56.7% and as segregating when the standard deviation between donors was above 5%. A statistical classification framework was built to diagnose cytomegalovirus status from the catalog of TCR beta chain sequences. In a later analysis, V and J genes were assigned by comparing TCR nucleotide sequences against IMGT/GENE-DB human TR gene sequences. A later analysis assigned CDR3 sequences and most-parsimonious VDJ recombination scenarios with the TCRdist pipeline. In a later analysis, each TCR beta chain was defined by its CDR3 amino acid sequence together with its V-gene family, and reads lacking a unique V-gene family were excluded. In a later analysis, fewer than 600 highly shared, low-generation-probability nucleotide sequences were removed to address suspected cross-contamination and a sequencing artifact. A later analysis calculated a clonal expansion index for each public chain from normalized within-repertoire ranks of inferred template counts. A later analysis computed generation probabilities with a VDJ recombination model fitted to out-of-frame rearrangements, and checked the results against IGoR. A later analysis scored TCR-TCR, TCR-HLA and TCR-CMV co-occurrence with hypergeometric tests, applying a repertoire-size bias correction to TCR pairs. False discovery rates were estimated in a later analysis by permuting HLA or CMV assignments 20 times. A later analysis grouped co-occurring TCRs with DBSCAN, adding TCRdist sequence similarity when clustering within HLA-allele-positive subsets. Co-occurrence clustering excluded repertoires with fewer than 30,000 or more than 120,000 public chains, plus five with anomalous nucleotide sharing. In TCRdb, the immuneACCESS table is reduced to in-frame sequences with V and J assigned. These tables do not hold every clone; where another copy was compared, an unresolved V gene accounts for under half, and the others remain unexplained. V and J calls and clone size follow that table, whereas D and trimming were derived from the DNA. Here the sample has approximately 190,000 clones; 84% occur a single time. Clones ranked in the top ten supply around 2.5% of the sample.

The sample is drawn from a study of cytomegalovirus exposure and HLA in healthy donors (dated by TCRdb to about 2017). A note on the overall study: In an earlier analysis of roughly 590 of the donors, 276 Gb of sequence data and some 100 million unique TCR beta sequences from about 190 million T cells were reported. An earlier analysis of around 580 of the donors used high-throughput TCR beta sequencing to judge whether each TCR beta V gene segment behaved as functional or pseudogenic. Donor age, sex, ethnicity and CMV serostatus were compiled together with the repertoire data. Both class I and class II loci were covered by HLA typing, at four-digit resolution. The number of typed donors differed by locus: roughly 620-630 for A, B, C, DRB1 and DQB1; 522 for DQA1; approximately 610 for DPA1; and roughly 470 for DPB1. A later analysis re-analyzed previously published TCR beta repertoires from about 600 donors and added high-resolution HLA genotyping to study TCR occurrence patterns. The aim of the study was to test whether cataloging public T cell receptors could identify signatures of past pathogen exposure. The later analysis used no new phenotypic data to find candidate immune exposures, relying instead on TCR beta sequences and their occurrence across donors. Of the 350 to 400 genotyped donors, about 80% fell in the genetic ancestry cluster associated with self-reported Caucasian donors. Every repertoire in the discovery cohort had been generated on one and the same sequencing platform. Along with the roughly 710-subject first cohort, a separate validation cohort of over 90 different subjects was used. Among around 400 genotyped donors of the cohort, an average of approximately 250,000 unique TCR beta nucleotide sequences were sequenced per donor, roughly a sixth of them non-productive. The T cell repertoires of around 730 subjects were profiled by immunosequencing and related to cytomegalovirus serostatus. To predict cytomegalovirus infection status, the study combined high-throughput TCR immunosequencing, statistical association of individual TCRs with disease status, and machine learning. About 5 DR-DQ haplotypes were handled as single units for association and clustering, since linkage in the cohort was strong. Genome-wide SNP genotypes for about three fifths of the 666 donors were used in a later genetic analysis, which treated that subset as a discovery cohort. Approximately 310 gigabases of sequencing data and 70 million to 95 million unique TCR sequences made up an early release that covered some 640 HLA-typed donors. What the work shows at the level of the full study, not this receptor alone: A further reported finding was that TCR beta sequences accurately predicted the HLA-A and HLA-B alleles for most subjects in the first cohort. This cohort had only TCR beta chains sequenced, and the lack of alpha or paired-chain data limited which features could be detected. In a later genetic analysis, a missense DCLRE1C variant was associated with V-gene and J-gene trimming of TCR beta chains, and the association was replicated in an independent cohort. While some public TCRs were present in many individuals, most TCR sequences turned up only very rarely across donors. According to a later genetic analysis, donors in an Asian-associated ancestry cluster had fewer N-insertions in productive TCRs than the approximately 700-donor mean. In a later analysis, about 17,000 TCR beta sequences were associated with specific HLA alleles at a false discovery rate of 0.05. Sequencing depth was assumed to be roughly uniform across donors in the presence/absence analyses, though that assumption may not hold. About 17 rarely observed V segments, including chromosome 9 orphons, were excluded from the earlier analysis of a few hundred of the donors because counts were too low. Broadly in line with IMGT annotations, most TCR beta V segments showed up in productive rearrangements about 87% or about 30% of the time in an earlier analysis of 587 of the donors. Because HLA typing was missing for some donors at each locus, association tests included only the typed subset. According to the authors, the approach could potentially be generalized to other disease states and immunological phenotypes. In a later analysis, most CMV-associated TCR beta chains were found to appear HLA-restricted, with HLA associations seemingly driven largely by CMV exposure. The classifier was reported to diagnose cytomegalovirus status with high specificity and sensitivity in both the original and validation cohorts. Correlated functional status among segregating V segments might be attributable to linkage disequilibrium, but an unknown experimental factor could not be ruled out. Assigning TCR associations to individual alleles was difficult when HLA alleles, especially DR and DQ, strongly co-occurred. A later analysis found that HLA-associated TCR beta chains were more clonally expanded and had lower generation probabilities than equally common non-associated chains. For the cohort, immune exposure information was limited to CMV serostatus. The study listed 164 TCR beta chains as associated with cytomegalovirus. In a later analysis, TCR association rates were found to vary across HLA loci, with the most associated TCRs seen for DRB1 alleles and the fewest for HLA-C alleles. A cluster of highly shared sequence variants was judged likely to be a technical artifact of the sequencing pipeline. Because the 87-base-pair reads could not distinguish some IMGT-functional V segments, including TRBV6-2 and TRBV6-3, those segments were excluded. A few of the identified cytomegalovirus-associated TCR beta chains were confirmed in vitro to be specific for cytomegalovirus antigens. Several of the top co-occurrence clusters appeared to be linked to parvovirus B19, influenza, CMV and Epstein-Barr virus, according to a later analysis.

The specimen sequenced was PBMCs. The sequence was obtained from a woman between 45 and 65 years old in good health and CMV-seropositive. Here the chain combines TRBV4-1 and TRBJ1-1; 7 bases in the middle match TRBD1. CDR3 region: CASSQDLDRVTTDTEAFF. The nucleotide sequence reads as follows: TGCGCCAGCAGCCAAGATCTTGACAGGGTTACGACGGACACTGAAGCTTTCTTT.